What follows are 9 T cell receptor beta chains derived from one specimen sequenced in a study of T cells in Graves' hyperthyroidism and ophthalmopathy. The investigators amplified TCR beta CDR3 regions from RNA transcripts. First-round RT-PCR of the TCR CDR3 relied on the HTBI primer set. TCRdb reprocessed the multiplex PCR reads via MiXCR and lists one record per CDR3 protein. The profile covers around 430,000 distinct CDR3 sequences, with around 14% appearing a single time and 30% to 35% taken by the ten largest. What was sequenced was blood. The origin of the receptors is a woman aged 25 to 45 with Graves' hyperthyroidism.

This clonotype came up a few times. The V call is TRBV19, the J call TRBJ2-7; 10 positions match TRBD2. V dropped 4 bases and J dropped 2; count of bases not matched to a gene: 8. The germline CDR1 and CDR2 sequences are LNHDA and SQIVND (reference sequence). The CDR3 covers 16 residues. This CDR3 is CASSTGSSGSPYEQYF. The CDR3 DNA reads as TGTGCCAGTAGTACCGGTTCTAGCGGGAGCCCCTACGAGCAGTACTTC.

This clonotype came up once. The rearrangement joins TRBV20-1 to TRBJ2-5; a possible D gene is TRBD2 (5 bases). V shed 8 bases and J shed 12 bases, with 19 bases lying between them. CDR1 DFQATT and CDR2 SNEGSKA come from the germline V gene (reference sequence). The CDR3 is made up of 11 amino acids. In DNA form, the CDR3 reads TGCAGTACTCCGAGCGGCACTCATAAGTACTTC. Translating gives CSTPSGTHKYF.

This clonotype was picked up many times. The chain couples TRBV2 to TRBJ2-1; D is perhaps TRBD2 (6 bases). Germline CDR1 SNHLY, CDR2 FYNNEI. The CDR3 sequence is 12 residues long. With 6 bases removed from V and 4 bases from J, the gap between germline ends came to 7 bases. This CDR3 is CASRGTYNEQFF. The CDR3 DNA is TGTGCCAGCAGGGGGACTTACAATGAGCAGTTCTTC.

This clonotype was observed a handful of times. The DNA for the CDR3 is TGCAGTGCTAGAGACCGAACCGGGACAGGGGTTACCGGGGAGCTGTTTTTT. It codes for CSARDRTGTGVTGELFF. V usage is TRBV20-1 and J usage is TRBJ2-2; TRBD1 matches 10 bases. The CDR3 spans 17 residues. Germline CDR1 DFQATT, CDR2 SNEGSKA (reference sequence). V trimming: 0 bases; J trimming: 5 bases; junction bases outside the gene matches: 9.

This clonotype was seen more than once but under ten times. The CDR3 nucleotides read TGCAGCGTCGGAGTTAGGACAGGGAACACCGGGGAGCTGTTTTTT. It yields the protein CSVGVRTGNTGELFF. This chain joins TRBV29-1 and TRBJ2-2; 7 positions agree with TRBD1. After removal of 6 bases from V and 1 base from J, the junction contained 8 bases not matched to a gene. The V gene's germline CDR1 is SQVTM and CDR2 ANQGSEA. There are 15 residues in the CDR3.

Only a few counts were recorded for this clonotype. This chain joins TRBV25-1 and TRBJ2-1, with 9 positions matching TRBD2. With V trimmed by 7 bases and J by 7 bases, 8 bases remained unmatched. From germline, CDR1 is MGHDK and CDR2 SYGVNS. The CDR3 is made up of 14 amino acids. Here the CDR3 DNA reads TGTGCCAGCATGACTAGCGGCGGGGTAAATGAGCAGTTCTTC. Translated: CASMTSGGVNEQFF.

This CDR3 is CASSSRGEDMTYEQYF. CDR3 coding DNA: TGTGCCAGCAGCTCGCGGGGGGAGGATATGACCTACGAGCAGTACTTC. The V and J genes are TRBV5-5 and TRBJ2-7; 8 bases line up with TRBD2. In germline, CDR1 is SGHKS, CDR2 YYEKEE (reference sequence). After removal of 3 bases from V and 2 bases from J, the junction contained 10 bases not matched to a gene. This CDR3 contains 16 residues.

Here the CDR3 reads CASSFHQISGFDTDTQYF. CDR3 sequence (DNA): TGTGCCAGCAGTTTCCATCAAATAAGCGGGTTTGACACAGATACGCAGTATTTT. The chain combines TRBV27 with TRBJ2-3, with a tentative D call TRBD2 (6 bases). V lost 3 bases and J 2 bases, leaving 21 bases between the germline ends. In germline, CDR1 is MNHEY, CDR2 SMNVEV (reference sequence). The CDR3 consists of 18 residues.

Ten or more counts support this clonotype. The genes are TRBV3-1 and TRBJ2-5; D is uncertain. Germline CDR1 is LGHDT and CDR2 is YNNKEL (reference sequence). Trimming stripped 2 bases from V and 5 bases from J, with 15 bases between. The CDR3 extends over 15 amino acids. CDR3: CASSQLVRVGETQYF. CDR3 sequence (DNA): TGTGCCAGCAGCCAACTCGTTAGGGTAGGGGAGACCCAGTACTTC.